What follows is one T cell receptor beta chain and its context. The antigen is unknown. The data originate from a study of OX40 agonist ivuxolimab in advanced cancers. Study findings and constraints: With doses of 0.1 to 3.0 mg/kg, CD4+ and CD8+ blood T cells had undergone clonal expansion by week 6. Clonal expansion among partial responders at 0.1-3.0 mg/kg ranked near the lowest.

There are 15 residues in the CDR3. V shed 3 bases, J shed 3 bases, and the junction held 7 bases outside the gene matches. In germline, CDR1 is SGHDT, CDR2 YYEEEE. Profiling relied on immunoSEQ multiplex PCR, and the TCRdb table lists in-frame clones only, not all of them. The sample shows about 69,000 clones, 90% of them seen only once. The origin of this receptor is an adult with an advanced solid tumor such as melanoma, head and neck, liver or kidney cancer. Sample: CD4+ or CD8+ T cells sorted from blood, taken in a trial of the OX40 agonist ivuxolimab. The chain has TRBV5-6 and TRBJ2-3, with 7 bases fitting TRBD2. The CDR3 nucleotides are TGTGCCAGCAGCTGGGGAGGGTATCGGACAGATACGCAGTATTTT. As protein: CASSWGGYRTDTQYF. The full variable domain, completed using reference TRBV5-6 and TRBJ2-3, is DAGVTQSPTHLIKTRGQQVTLRCSPKSGHDTVSWYQQALGQGPQFIFQYYEEEERQRGNFPDRFSGHQFPNYSSELNVNALLLGDSALYLCASSWGGYRTDTQYFGPGTRLTVL.